The 6 T cell receptor beta chains presented below share a single source sample, sequenced in a study of T cell responses to AZD1222 COVID-19 vaccine. Generated by immunoSEQ multiplex PCR, the TCRdb table keeps only in-frame clones and is missing some. The sample contains tens of thousands of clones, 70% to 90% of which appear only once. The material was peripheral blood, obtained 28 days after the second AZD1222 dose. These TCRs come from an adult who received the AZD1222 COVID-19 vaccine.

This chain connects TRBV5-1 to TRBJ1-4; D not resolved. Trimming removed 2 bases at V and 8 bases at J, with 16 bases between. Looked up from germline, CDR1 is SGHRS and CDR2 is YFSETQ. There are 15 residues in the CDR3. The CDR3 is CASSLNSLAGEKLFF. The CDR3 DNA sequence: TGCGCCAGCAGCTTAAACAGCCTGGCGGGCGAAAAACTGTTTTTT.

V gene TRBV30 combines with J gene TRBJ2-1, with D perhaps TRBD2 (6 bases). This CDR3 has 13 amino acids. V lost 0 bases and J 10 bases, leaving 13 bases between the germline ends. Looked up from germline, CDR1 is GTSNPN and CDR2 is SVGIG (reference sequence). The CDR3 sequence is CAWSVRLVGEQFF. In DNA form, the CDR3 reads TGTGCCTGGAGTGTACGACTAGTCGGCGAGCAGTTCTTC.

CDR3 in DNA: TGTGCCAGTAGTCCGACAGGGATTAATGAGCAGTTCTTC. Translation: CASSPTGINEQFF. This chain uses TRBV19 with TRBJ2-1; the match to TRBD1 covers 7 bases. Germline lookup yields CDR1 LNHDA and CDR2 SQIVND (reference sequence). CDR3 length: 13 amino acids. V lost 5 bases, J lost 7 bases, and 5 bases stayed unmatched.

This clone is a singleton in its sample. The genes are TRBV24-1 and TRBJ1-6; D might be TRBD1 (6 bases). CDR3 length: 12 amino acids. With 9 bases removed from V and 7 bases from J, the gap between germline ends came to 9 bases. CDR1 and CDR2 from the germline V gene are KGHDR and SFDVKD. In DNA, the CDR3 is TGTGCCACCCCTACAGGGAATTCACCCCTCCACTTT. Translated, it gives CATPTGNSPLHF.

V usage is TRBV3-1 (or the pseudogene TRBV3-2) and J usage is TRBJ1-3; 7 nucleotides match TRBD1. CDR1 LGHDT and CDR2 YNNKEL come from the germline V gene (reference sequence). V shed 5 bases and J 1 base; nucleotides not matched to a gene: 2. The CDR3 has 14 amino acids. CDR3 region: CASSRDSSGNTIYF. CDR3 bases: TGTGCCAGCAGCAGGGACAGTTCTGGAAACACCATATATTTT.

The chain links TRBV5-5 to TRBJ2-7; 7 bases agree with TRBD1. Germline trimming cut 3 bases from V and 4 bases from J; bases unmatched to any gene: 13. CDR3 length: 16 residues. Germline values: CDR1 SGHKS, CDR2 YYEKEE (reference sequence). The CDR3 DNA follows: TGTGCCAGCAGCTCCTTACAGGGGAAGTCAGATTACGAGCAGTACTTC. The encoded protein is CASSSLQGKSDYEQYF.